Sequencing of this T cell receptor beta chain was carried out in a study of T cell repertoires in cytomegalovirus infection. Study-wide context: Through public TCR beta signatures, both CMV infection and matching HLA type were indicated.

Study-wide points: Summed public TCR beta family frequency identified CMV carriers bearing the relevant HLA. Clonotype analysis showed dominance of the ex vivo response by HLA-C-restricted CMV-specific TCR beta clonotypes.

This CDR3 has 15 residues. V gave up 5 bases and J gave up 2 bases, with 15 bases separating them. Germline CDR1 reads SNHLY; CDR2 reads FYNNEI. This clonotype was detected ten times or more. Its antigen is currently unknown. TCRdb reprocessed the reads via MiXCR and lists one record per CDR3 protein. The repertoire holds 270,000 or so distinct CDR3 sequences, with over 15% as singletons. The specimen was CD8+ T cells from PBMCs. The V and J genes are TRBV2 and TRBJ1-1; a possible D gene is TRBD1 (5 bases). The receptor was derived from a human donor in good health (CMV status not recorded). Some clones in this sample may be carry-over from other donors' samples. CDR3 amino acids: CASSNPRDINTEAFF. CDR3 coding DNA: TGTGCCAGCAGTAACCCCAGGGATATAAACACTGAAGCTTTCTTT.